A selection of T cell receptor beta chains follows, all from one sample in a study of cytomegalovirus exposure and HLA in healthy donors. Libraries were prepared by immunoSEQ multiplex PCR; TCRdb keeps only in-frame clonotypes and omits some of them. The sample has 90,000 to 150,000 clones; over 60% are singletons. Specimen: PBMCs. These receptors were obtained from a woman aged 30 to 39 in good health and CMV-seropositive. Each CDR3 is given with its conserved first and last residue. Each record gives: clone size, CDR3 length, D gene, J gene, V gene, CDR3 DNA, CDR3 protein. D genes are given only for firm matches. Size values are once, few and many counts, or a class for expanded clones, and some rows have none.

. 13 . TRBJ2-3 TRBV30 TGTGCCTGGAGTGTTGGCCTAGCAGATACGCAGTATTTT CAWSVGLADTQYF
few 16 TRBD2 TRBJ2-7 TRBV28 TGTGCCAGCAGTTTAGGTGGGAGGGGAGGTACCTACGAGCAGTACTTC CASSLGGRGGTYEQYF
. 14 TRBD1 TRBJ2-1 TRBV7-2 TGTGCCAGCAGCGCCGACAGGGCTGGAAATGAGCAGTTCTTC CASSADRAGNEQFF
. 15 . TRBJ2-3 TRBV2 TGTGCCAGCAGACCGGACTGGTACCCCACAGATACGCAGTATTTT CASRPDWYPTDTQYF
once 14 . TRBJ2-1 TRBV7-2 TGTGCCAGCAGCTTAGGCCAGGGGGGCAATGAGCAGTTCTTC CASSLGQGGNEQFF
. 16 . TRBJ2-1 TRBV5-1 TGCGCCAGCAGCCGGACTTTAGGGATCGGGTACAATGAGCAGTTCTTC CASSRTLGIGYNEQFF
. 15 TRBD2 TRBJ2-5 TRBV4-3 TGCGCCAGCAGCCAAGTTCGGACTAGTCAAGAGACCCAGTACTTC CASSQVRTSQETQYF
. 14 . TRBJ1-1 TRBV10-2 TGCGCCAGCAGTGAGCCAAAAAGGAGGACTGAAGCTTTCTTT CASSEPKRRTEAFF
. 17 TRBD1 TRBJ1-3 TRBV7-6 TGTGCCAGCAGCTTAGGGGCGTCAGGGGGCGCGGGGAACACCATATATTTT CASSLGASGGAGNTIYF
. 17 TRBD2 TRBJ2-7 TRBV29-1 TGCAGCGTTGAAGACCGGGAGGGCGAGCGGGTTAACTACGAGCAGTACTTC CSVEDREGERVNYEQYF
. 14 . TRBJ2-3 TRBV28 TGTGCCAGCAGTTTGGAGAAGGACACAGATACGCAGTATTTT CASSLEKDTDTQYF
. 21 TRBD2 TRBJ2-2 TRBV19 TGTGCCAGTAGAGTAGGAGGACTAGCGGGGGGTCGTAGAACGAACACCGGGGAGCTGTTTTTT CASRVGGLAGGRRTNTGELFF
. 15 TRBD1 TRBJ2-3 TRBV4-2 TGTGCCAGCAGCCAGGACAGGCTGGGCACAGATACGCAGTATTTT CASSQDRLGTDTQYF
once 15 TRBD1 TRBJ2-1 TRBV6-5 TGTGCCAGCAGTTATGGGACAGGAGCCTACAATGAGCAGTTCTTC CASSYGTGAYNEQFF
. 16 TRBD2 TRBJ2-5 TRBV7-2 TGTGCCAGCAGCTTAAACTCCTGGGTTAGCGGGGGCTATTTATACTTC CASSLNSWVSGGYLYF
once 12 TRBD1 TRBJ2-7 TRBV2 TGTGCCAGCAACAGGGGGACGAGAGAGCAGTACTTC CASNRGTREQYF
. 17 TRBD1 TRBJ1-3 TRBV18 TGTGCCAGCTCACCCGTGACAGGGAAGAGGACTGGAAACACCATATATTTT CASSPVTGKRTGNTIYF
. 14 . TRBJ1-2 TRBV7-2 TGTGCCAGCAGTCCTATTACTGGGGAGTCTGGCTACACCTTC CASSPITGESGYTF
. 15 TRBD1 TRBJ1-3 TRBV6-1 TGTGCCAGCATACCCGACAGGGGAAGTGGAAACACCATATATTTT CASIPDRGSGNTIYF
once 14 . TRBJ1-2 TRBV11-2 TGTGCCAGCAGAGGAGACCCCTCTTACTACGGCTACACCTTC CASRGDPSYYGYTF
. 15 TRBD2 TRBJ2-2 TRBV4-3 TGCGCCAGCAGCAAAGGACTAGATCTCGTCGGGGAGCTGTTTTTT CASSKGLDLVGELFF
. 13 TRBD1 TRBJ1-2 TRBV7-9 TGTGCCAGCAGCGCGGGGACAGGGTATGGCTACACCTTC CASSAGTGYGYTF
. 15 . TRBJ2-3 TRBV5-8 TGTGCCAGCACTGGGGAGACACAAATCACAGATACGCAGTATTTT CASTGETQITDTQYF
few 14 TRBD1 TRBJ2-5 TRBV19 TGTGCCAGTAGGGTGTCAGGGGGCGGGGAGACCCAGTACTTC CASRVSGGGETQYF
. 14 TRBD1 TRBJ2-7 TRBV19 TGTGCCAGTAGTATGGGAGACAGGGGTAGCGAGCAGTACTTC CASSMGDRGSEQYF
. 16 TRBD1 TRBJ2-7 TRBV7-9 TGTGCCAGCGGAGGGGGGCCAGGGGGCGCGGGCTACGAGCAGTACTTC CASGGGPGGAGYEQYF
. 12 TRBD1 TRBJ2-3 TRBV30 TGTGCCTGGGACAGGGGCACAGATACGCAGTATTTT CAWDRGTDTQYF
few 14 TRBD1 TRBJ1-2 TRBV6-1 TGTGCCAGCAGTCGACAGGGCGGACGGTATGGCTACACCTTC CASSRQGGRYGYTF
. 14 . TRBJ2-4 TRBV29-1 TGCAGCGGGGGGGGCGGACAGGCCAAAAACATTCAGTACTTC CSGGGGQAKNIQYF
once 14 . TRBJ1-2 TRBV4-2 TGTGCCAGCAGCCAAGGTCTCGCTAACTATGGCTACACCTTC CASSQGLANYGYTF
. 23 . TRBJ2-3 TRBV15 TGTGCCACCAGCAGAGAAGGAGAAATACCTTTAATTGGGGACACTCCATCCCCAGATACGCAGTATTTT CATSREGEIPLIGDTPSPDTQYF
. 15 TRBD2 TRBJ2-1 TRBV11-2 TGTGCCAGCAGCTCCATAGCGGGGTCCTACAATGAGCAGTTCTTC CASSSIAGSYNEQFF
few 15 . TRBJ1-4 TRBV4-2 TGTGCCAGCAGCCAACCAGGGCATTATAATGAAAAACTGTTTTTT CASSQPGHYNEKLFF
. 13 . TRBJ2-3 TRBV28 TGTGCCAGCAGTTTCCCAAACACAGATACGCAGTATTTT CASSFPNTDTQYF
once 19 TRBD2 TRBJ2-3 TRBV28 TGTGCCAGCAGCCCTAGGGTGGGTAGCGGGGGGGCCATCCCAGATACGCAGTATTTT CASSPRVGSGGAIPDTQYF
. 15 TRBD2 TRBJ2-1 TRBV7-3 TGTGCCAGCAGCTTACTAGCGGGGGGGAACAATGAGCAGTTCTTC CASSLLAGGNNEQFF
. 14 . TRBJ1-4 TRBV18 TGTGCCAGCTCACCGCAGGGGCGGGAGAGCGGACTGTTTTTT CASSPQGRESGLFF
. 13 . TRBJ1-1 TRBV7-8 TGTGCCAGCAGCTTAGCGCGGTTCACTGAAGCTTTCTTT CASSLARFTEAFF
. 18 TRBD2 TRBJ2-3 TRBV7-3 TGTGCCAGCAGCTTAACCCGGCTAGCGGGGGGGCGCTCAGATACGCAGTATTTT CASSLTRLAGGRSDTQYF
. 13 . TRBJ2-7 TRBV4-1 TGCGCCAGCAGCCCTCGCAGAATGAACGAGCAGTACTTC CASSPRRMNEQYF
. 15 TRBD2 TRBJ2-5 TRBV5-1 TGCGCCAGCAGCTCCTACCTAGCGGGCAAAGAGACCCAGTACTTC CASSSYLAGKETQYF
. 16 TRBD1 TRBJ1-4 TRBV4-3 TGCGCCAGCAGCCAGGAGGACAGGCGATCTAATGAAAAACTGTTTTTT CASSQEDRRSNEKLFF
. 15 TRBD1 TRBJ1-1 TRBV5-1 TGCGCCAGCAGCTTGCAACAGGGGGCAGGTACTGAAGCTTTCTTT CASSLQQGAGTEAFF
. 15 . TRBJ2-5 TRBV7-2 TGTGCCAGCAGCCTGAGAACAGGGGGGGGAGAGACCCAGTACTTC CASSLRTGGGETQYF
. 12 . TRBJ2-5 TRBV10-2 TGCGCCAGCAGTGAGTCCGGAGAGACCCAGTACTTC CASSESGETQYF
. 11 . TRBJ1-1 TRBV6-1 TGTGCCAGCTTCAGACAAGGTGAAGCTTTCTTT CASFRQGEAFF
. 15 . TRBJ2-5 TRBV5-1 TGCGCCAGCAGCTTGGATGGCAGGGGTTCAGAGACCCAGTACTTC CASSLDGRGSETQYF
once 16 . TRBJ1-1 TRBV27 TGTGCCAGCAAGATCCTGGGAGGCAGCCTCAACACTGAAGCTTTCTTT CASKILGGSLNTEAFF
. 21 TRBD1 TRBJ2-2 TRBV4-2 TGTGCCAGCAGCCTCACCCGTACAGCCCGAGGACAGGGTTTTAAGGCCGGGGAGCTGTTTTTT CASSLTRTARGQGFKAGELFF
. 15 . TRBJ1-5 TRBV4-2 TGTGCCAGCAGCCAAGGTGACAGTAGCAATCAGCCCCAGCATTTT CASSQGDSSNQPQHF
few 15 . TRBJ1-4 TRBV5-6 TGTGCCAGCAGCTTGGTAGGGACATCGAATGAAAAACTGTTTTTT CASSLVGTSNEKLFF
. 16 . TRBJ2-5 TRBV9 TGTGCCAGCAGCGTAGGGATACAGGGCCGGGGAGAGACCCAGTACTTC CASSVGIQGRGETQYF
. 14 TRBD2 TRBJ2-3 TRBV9 TGTGCCAGCAGCCCCGGGACTACACCAGATACGCAGTATTTT CASSPGTTPDTQYF
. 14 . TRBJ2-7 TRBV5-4 TGTGCCAGCAGCTTGGACAGCTCATACTACGAGCAGTACTTC CASSLDSSYYEQYF
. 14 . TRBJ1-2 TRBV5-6 TGTGCCAGCAGCTTGAACAGGGCCATCCCCGATGGTACCTTC CASSLNRAIPDGTF